The rows below give T cell receptor beta chains drawn from one sample of a study of cytomegalovirus exposure and HLA in healthy donors. TCRdb keeps only in-frame clones here, not all; method: immunoSEQ multiplex PCR. This sample has approximately 190,000 clones, with 82% found just once. Sample: PBMCs. These receptors were taken from a boy between 2 and 10 years old in good health and CMV-seronegative. Both conserved end residues are part of each CDR3. Each record gives: V gene, J gene, D gene, clone size, CDR3 protein, CDR3 DNA. A D gene is named only where the DNA matches it firmly. Clone size appears in some rows only: once, few, many, or a class for an expanded clone.

TRBV4-2	TRBJ2-1	TRBD2	few	CASSQALAGYNEQFF	TGTGCCAGCAGCCAAGCACTAGCGGGTTACAATGAGCAGTTCTTC
TRBV4-1	TRBJ2-2	TRBD1	few	CASRIAGGQVGELFF	TGCGCCAGCAGGATCGCAGGGGGCCAGGTCGGGGAGCTGTTTTTT
TRBV7-2	TRBJ2-3	.	few	CASSPSLRAQYF	TGTGCCAGCAGTCCGTCCCTCAGGGCGCAGTATTTT
TRBV5-1	TRBJ1-1	.	once	CASSLVKGDKPGTEAFF	TGCGCCAGCAGCCTAGTAAAGGGGGACAAGCCGGGGACTGAAGCTTTCTTT
TRBV2	TRBJ1-1	TRBD1	.	CASIRDRYTEAFF	TGTGCCAGCATTAGGGACAGATACACTGAAGCTTTCTTT
TRBV11-1	TRBJ2-1	.	.	CASRGRWGGAHNEQFF	TGTGCCAGCAGGGGGAGATGGGGGGGGGCCCACAATGAGCAGTTCTTC
TRBV7-2	TRBJ2-3	TRBD2	.	CASSTQRGNTDTQYF	TGTGCCAGCAGCACACAGCGGGGGAACACAGATACGCAGTATTTT
TRBV4-3	TRBJ2-7	TRBD2	.	CASSQDRGESYEQYF	TGCGCCAGCAGCCAAGATCGGGGGGAGTCCTACGAGCAGTACTTC
TRBV7-6	TRBJ2-2	.	.	CASSLYIAGELFF	TGTGCCAGCAGCTTGTACATCGCCGGGGAGCTGTTTTTT
TRBV5-4	TRBJ1-5	.	.	CASSRGLADQPQHF	TGTGCCAGCAGCCGAGGACTAGCCGATCAGCCCCAGCATTTT
TRBV13	TRBJ2-1	.	.	CASSSPAGPEFF	TGTGCCAGCAGCTCCCCGGCGGGCCCGGAGTTCTTC
TRBV2	TRBJ1-2	TRBD1	.	CASNPTGGFGYTF	TGTGCCAGCAACCCAACAGGGGGCTTTGGCTACACCTTC
TRBV6-6	TRBJ1-2	.	once	CASSLQGFRGYTF	TGTGCCAGCAGTCTACAGGGCTTTCGGGGCTACACCTTC
TRBV7-2	TRBJ2-7	.	.	CASSDYYEQYF	TGTGCCAGCAGTGACTACTACGAGCAGTACTTC
TRBV18	TRBJ1-2	TRBD1	.	CASSPPGQGAFGGYTF	TGTGCCAGCTCACCACCGGGTCAGGGGGCCTTCGGAGGCTACACCTTC
TRBV7-9	TRBJ2-2	.	once	CASSPLGRGNTGELFF	TGTGCCAGCAGTCCACTCGGCAGGGGCAACACCGGGGAGCTGTTTTTT
TRBV6-5	TRBJ1-2	.	.	CASSSTYNYGYTF	TGTGCCAGCAGCTCAACTTATAACTATGGCTACACCTTC
TRBV18	TRBJ2-7	TRBD1	.	CASSRGDRGLRYEQYF	TGTGCCAGCTCACGCGGGGACAGGGGCTTACGATACGAGCAGTACTTC
TRBV18	TRBJ2-7	.	.	CASSPWRGPSYEQYF	TGTGCCAGCTCACCGTGGCGGGGGCCCTCCTACGAGCAGTACTTC
TRBV4-3	TRBJ2-2	TRBD2	.	CASSQERLAGGWFGELFF	TGCGCCAGCAGCCAAGAACGGCTAGCGGGGGGGTGGTTCGGGGAGCTGTTTTTT
TRBV5-1	TRBJ1-6	TRBD1	.	CASSSGGGTDLSSPLHF	TGCGCCAGCAGCTCCGGAGGGGGGACAGACCTCAGTTCACCCCTCCACTTT
TRBV9	TRBJ1-2	.	.	CASSVAERAGAPNGYTF	TGTGCCAGCAGCGTAGCTGAACGGGCGGGGGCGCCGAATGGCTACACCTTC
TRBV28	TRBJ1-1	TRBD1	once	CASSLTGEAEAFF	TGTGCCAGCAGTTTGACAGGGGAGGCTGAAGCTTTCTTT
TRBV10-3	TRBJ1-4	.	.	CAISDPGRVGEKLFF	TGTGCCATCAGTGACCCGGGCAGGGTGGGAGAAAAACTGTTTTTT
TRBV4-1	TRBJ1-2	TRBD1	.	CASRSRQGNNNYGYTF	TGCGCCAGCAGAAGCCGACAGGGCAACAATAACTATGGCTACACCTTC
TRBV23-1	TRBJ2-4	.	.	CASSPYSIEGHSAKNIQYF	TGCGCCAGCAGTCCCTATAGTATCGAGGGACATTCAGCCAAAAACATTCAGTACTTC
TRBV6-1	TRBJ1-3	TRBD1	once	CASTATGTGNTIYF	TGTGCCAGCACCGCGACAGGGACTGGAAACACCATATATTTT
TRBV5-5	TRBJ2-5	TRBD1	.	CASSLGRTGYQETQYF	TGTGCCAGCAGCTTGGGCCGGACAGGGTATCAAGAGACCCAGTACTTC
TRBV6-1	TRBJ1-2	TRBD1	few	CASSEGTGGGNYGYTF	TGTGCCAGCAGTGAAGGGACAGGGGGAGGTAACTATGGCTACACCTTC
TRBV6-1	TRBJ2-1	TRBD2	.	CASSERGGFNDEQFF	TGTGCCAGCAGTGAGCGGGGGGGCTTTAACGATGAGCAGTTCTTC
TRBV6-5	TRBJ1-1	.	.	CASSRGRALNTEAFF	TGTGCCAGCAGTAGAGGGAGGGCCCTGAACACTGAAGCTTTCTTT
TRBV4-1	TRBJ2-1	.	.	CASSQDTPKRPYNEQFF	TGCGCCAGCAGCCAAGATACCCCAAAGCGGCCCTACAATGAGCAGTTCTTC
TRBV12-2	TRBJ2-1	.	.	CASRLSGGEQFF	TGTGCAAGTCGCTTATCGGGGGGGGAGCAGTTCTTC
TRBV4-2	TRBJ2-7	.	.	CASSQDRGEQYF	TGTGCCAGCAGCCAAGATCGGGGGGAGCAGTACTTC
TRBV10-3	TRBJ1-1	.	.	CAITRGTEAFF	TGTGCCATCACTCGGGGCACTGAAGCTTTCTTT
TRBV5-1	TRBJ1-2	TRBD1	.	CASSPGTAIYTF	TGCGCCAGCAGCCCCGGGACAGCTATCTACACCTTC
TRBV7-2	TRBJ2-3	TRBD2	.	CASSPGGGTDTQYF	TGTGCCAGCAGCCCGGGGGGGGGTACAGATACGCAGTATTTT
TRBV4-2	TRBJ2-7	.	.	CASSQEGGFLGNEQYF	TGTGCCAGCAGCCAAGAAGGAGGGTTCTTGGGTAACGAGCAGTACTTC
TRBV15	TRBJ1-1	.	once	CATSRDITNTEAFF	TGTGCCACCAGCAGGGACATCACTAACACTGAAGCTTTCTTT
TRBV7-8	TRBJ2-1	.	.	CASSHATGRPEQFF	TGTGCCAGCAGCCACGCCACGGGAAGACCAGAGCAGTTCTTC
TRBV6-5	TRBJ1-2	.	.	CASNNSPGGRFNTF	TGTGCCAGCAACAACTCTCCGGGAGGGCGGTTCAACACCTTC
TRBV6-5	TRBJ1-6	TRBD1	.	CASTRDRVSSPLHF	TGTGCCAGCACTAGGGACAGGGTCAGTTCACCCCTCCACTTT
TRBV7-3	TRBJ1-1	.	.	CASSLKPRGYTEAFF	TGTGCCAGCAGCCTTAAACCCCGAGGGTACACTGAAGCTTTCTTT
TRBV9	TRBJ1-6	.	.	CASSVLGGFASPLHF	TGTGCCAGCAGCGTGCTTGGGGGGTTTGCTTCACCCCTCCACTTT
TRBV5-1	TRBJ2-2	.	once	CASSLTVANPGELFF	TGCGCCAGCAGCTTAACGGTAGCGAATCCCGGGGAGCTGTTTTTT
TRBV9	TRBJ2-2	.	.	CASSPAQGGNTGELFF	TGTGCCAGCAGCCCGGCTCAGGGGGGGAACACCGGGGAGCTGTTTTTT
TRBV5-1	TRBJ2-5	TRBD2	.	CASSLILAGGPETQYF	TGCGCCAGCAGCCTAATACTAGCGGGGGGGCCCGAGACCCAGTACTTC
TRBV5-8	TRBJ2-3	.	.	CASTRGRGPPTDTQYF	TGTGCCAGCACCCGTGGGCGGGGTCCCCCCACAGATACGCAGTATTTT
TRBV7-2	TRBJ1-1	.	once	CASSLAGVANTEAFF	TGTGCCAGCAGCTTAGCCGGGGTCGCGAACACTGAAGCTTTCTTT
TRBV6-5	TRBJ2-3	TRBD1	.	CASMTGIDTQYF	TGTGCCAGCATGACAGGGATAGATACGCAGTATTTT